The rows below give T cell receptor beta chains drawn from one sample of a study of PD-1 blockade in classical Hodgkin lymphoma. Measured with immunoSEQ multiplex PCR; TCRdb has only the in-frame clones, and not every one. The data contain tens of thousands of clones, over 75% of them singletons. Sequencing used peripheral blood mononuclear cells (PBMCs), obtained before the fourth cycle of nivolumab. Receptors originate from a human donor with classical Hodgkin lymphoma. The CDR3 runs from the conserved cysteine through the conserved F or W. Each record gives: V gene, CDR3 length, J gene, clone size, D gene, CDR3 protein, CDR3 DNA. The D gene is left open where the match is weak. Only part of the rows carry a size: once, few, many, or a class if the clone is expanded.

>TRBV19|17|TRBJ2-3|.|TRBD2
CASKFTSGGGSTDTQYF
TGTGCCAGTAAATTCACTAGCGGGGGGGGTAGCACAGATACGCAGTATTTT
>TRBV27|13|TRBJ1-5|.|TRBD1
CASSPGQGQPQHF
TGTGCCAGCAGTCCGGGACAGGGTCAGCCCCAGCATTTT
>TRBV14|15|TRBJ2-1|.|.
CASSQVASTNNEQFF
TGTGCCAGCAGCCAAGTGGCAAGTACCAACAATGAGCAGTTCTTC
>TRBV7-9|13|TRBJ1-1|.|.
CASSLARGTEAFF
TGTGCCAGCAGCTTAGCGCGTGGAACTGAAGCTTTCTTT
>TRBV4-3|15|TRBJ2-1|.|TRBD2
CASSLGLAAYNEQFF
TGCGCCAGCAGCCTGGGACTAGCGGCTTACAATGAGCAGTTCTTC
>TRBV30|13|TRBJ1-6|.|.
CAWMAGRDSPLHF
TGTGCCTGGATGGCGGGTCGAGATTCACCCCTCCACTTT
>TRBV30|15|TRBJ2-2|.|.
CAWSVRELNTGELFF
TGTGCCTGGAGTGTGAGGGAATTGAACACCGGGGAGCTGTTTTTT
>TRBV15|15|TRBJ2-5|few|.
CATSRERQGRETQYF
TGTGCCACCAGCAGAGAAAGGCAGGGACGGGAGACCCAGTACTTC
>TRBV30|14|TRBJ1-1|.|.
CAWSVIRAGTEAFF
TGTGCCTGGAGTGTAATTCGGGCTGGAACTGAAGCTTTCTTT
>TRBV11-3|14|TRBJ2-3|.|TRBD2
CASSFLGRTDTQYF
TGTGCCAGCAGCTTCCTCGGGAGGACAGATACGCAGTATTTT
>TRBV5-3|15|TRBJ1-6|.|.
CASSQETDRNSPLHF
TGTGCCAGCAGCCAAGAGACGGACAGAAATTCACCCCTCCACTTT
>TRBV19|13|TRBJ2-7|.|.
CASSIVGFGEQYF
TGTGCCAGTAGTATAGTGGGGTTCGGCGAGCAGTACTTC
>TRBV28|11|TRBJ2-7|.|.
CASSFLGEQYF
TGTGCCAGCAGTTTCCTGGGCGAGCAGTACTTC
>TRBV19|16|TRBJ2-6|few|TRBD1
CASSGTGNSGANVLTF
TGTGCCAGTAGTGGGACAGGGAACTCTGGGGCCAACGTCCTGACTTTC
>TRBV4-2|14|TRBJ2-7|.|TRBD1
CASSHTGTGKEQYF
TGTGCCAGCAGCCACACCGGGACAGGGAAAGAGCAGTACTTC
>TRBV11-2|13|TRBJ2-1|.|.
CASSLTGVDEQFF
TGTGCCAGCAGCTTAACGGGGGTGGATGAGCAGTTCTTC
>TRBV6-4|14|TRBJ2-2|.|.
CASSEQGPTGELFF
TGTGCCAGCAGTGAGCAGGGGCCCACCGGGGAGCTGTTTTTT
>TRBV9|20|TRBJ2-3|.|TRBD2
CASSVVPARGLAGGTDTQYF
TGTGCCAGCAGCGTAGTACCTGCCCGGGGACTAGCGGGGGGCACAGATACGCAGTATTTT
>TRBV6-8|14|TRBJ1-5|once|.
CASRAGRGDQPQHF
TGTGCCAGCAGAGCAGGACGGGGGGATCAGCCCCAGCATTTT
>TRBV9|16|TRBJ1-4|.|.
CASSDGTSATNEKLFF
TGTGCCAGCAGCGACGGGACATCTGCAACTAATGAAAAACTGTTTTTT
>TRBV5-4|16|TRBJ2-3|.|.
CASSLGWDPRTDTQYF
TGTGCCAGCAGCCTAGGGTGGGACCCCCGCACAGATACGCAGTATTTT
>TRBV7-9|16|TRBJ1-2|once|.
CTSSFRASLLGYGYTF
TGTACCAGCAGCTTTAGGGCTTCCTTACTAGGCTATGGCTACACCTTC
>TRBV4-3|16|TRBJ2-5|.|TRBD2
CASSQAKGLGQETQYF
TGCGCCAGCAGCCAAGCAAAGGGACTAGGGCAAGAGACCCAGTACTTC
>TRBV28|13|TRBJ1-6|few|.
CASSLDGHSPLHF
TGTGCCAGCAGTCTGGACGGACATTCACCCCTCCACTTT
>TRBV5-8|14|TRBJ1-5|.|TRBD1
CASSSDRGSQPQHF
TGTGCCAGCAGCTCGGACAGGGGGTCGCAGCCCCAGCATTTT
>TRBV28|19|TRBJ2-3|.|TRBD2
CASSPSPGLAGEITDTQYF
TGTGCCAGCAGTCCCAGCCCGGGACTAGCGGGGGAGATCACAGATACGCAGTATTTT
>TRBV7-9|13|TRBJ2-7|once|.
CASSPSPSYEQYF
TGTGCCAGCAGCCCTAGCCCGTCCTACGAGCAGTACTTC
>TRBV18|14|TRBJ2-5|.|.
CASSPSDELETQYF
TGTGCCAGCTCACCCTCCGACGAGCTGGAGACCCAGTACTTC
>TRBV13|13|TRBJ2-4|.|.
CASSVWTSNIQYF
TGTGCCAGCAGCGTATGGACTTCAAACATTCAGTACTTC
>TRBV9|11|TRBJ1-2|.|.
CASSVGQIYTF
TGTGCCAGCAGCGTGGGACAAATCTACACCTTC
>TRBV7-8|15|TRBJ1-5|few|TRBD1
CASSFLTGDDQPQHF
TGTGCCAGCAGCTTCCTGACAGGGGACGATCAGCCCCAGCATTTT